The TCR beta chain under discussion was sequenced for a study of technical replicates of blood from several donors. Sequencing used immunoSEQ multiplex PCR; TCRdb keeps in-frame clones, though not all of them. The sample lists about 50,000 clones, more than 90% occurring once. J was trimmed by 7 bases and V by 2 bases; bases with no gene match: 10. This CDR3 is 17 amino acids long. J is TRBJ2-1 and V is TRBV23-1; 11 bases line up with TRBD2. TRBV23-1 has ORF status, its function being uncertain. The TCR sequence derives from a human donor in good health. Some clones in this sample may be carry-over from other donors' samples. What was sequenced was PBMCs. The CDR3 nucleotides are TGCGCCAGCAGTCAACAATTTCAAGCTAGCGGGAGGAATGAGCAGTTCTTC. Translated, it gives CASSQQFQASGRNEQFF.